This T cell receptor beta chain emerged from a study of cytomegalovirus exposure and HLA in healthy donors. Findings and caveats of the study: More clonal expansion characterized HLA-associated TCR beta chains than equally common others in a later analysis. A few V segments could not be told apart, such as TRBV6-2 and TRBV6-3, and were left out.

The V gene lost 3 bases and the J gene lost 6 bases, with 13 bases spanning the gap. CDR1 and CDR2 (germline): SGDLS, YYNGEE. This CDR3 is 13 amino acids long. To note about this clone: The target antigen is unknown.

PCR primers comprised 60 Vbeta and 13 Jbeta primers. Assay used: immunoSEQ multiplex PCR; TCRdb lists only in-frame clones, some missing. Counted here are 130,000 to 150,000 clones, around 80% occurring once; the ten biggest clones make up 5.1%. V usage is TRBV9 and J usage is TRBJ2-7; a weak D match, TRBD1 (6 bases). This clonotype was obtained from a male donor in good health and CMV-seronegative. The sample taken for sequencing was PBMCs. The DNA of the CDR3 is TGTGCCAGCAGCGGGGGGCCGGTTGGCGAGCAGTACTTC. This sequence encodes CASSGGPVGEQYF.